This is a list of T cell receptor beta chains from one sample in a study of tumor T cells in aggressive B-cell lymphoma. Repertoires were generated with immunoSEQ multiplex PCR, while TCRdb's copy carries only in-frame clones and drops some. Among roughly 3,200 clones listed, 69% were seen once. Input material: tumor tissue. Source of these receptors: an adult with diffuse large B cell lymphoma. Both conserved end residues are part of each CDR3. A D gene is named only where the DNA matches it firmly. A clone size is listed for some rows: how often the clone was seen (once, few, many), or a class if it is expanded.

clone size	CDR3 length	V gene	J gene	D gene	CDR3 protein	CDR3 DNA
-	17	TRBV6-1	TRBJ2-4	TRBD2	CASSGPGTSGIWNIQYF	TGTGCCAGCAGTGGACCCGGGACTAGCGGGATCTGGAACATTCAGTACTTC
-	14	TRBV28	TRBJ2-1	-	CASSFPAGSVEQFF	TGTGCCAGCAGTTTCCCCGCCGGGAGCGTTGAGCAGTTCTTC
-	15	TRBV18	TRBJ1-2	TRBD1	CASSTGQQGAQGYTF	TGTGCCAGCTCAACGGGGCAACAGGGGGCCCAGGGCTACACCTTC
-	14	TRBV7-9	TRBJ2-7	TRBD2	CASSLTGLVTEQYF	TGTGCCAGCAGCTTAACGGGACTAGTAACCGAGCAGTACTTC
-	13	TRBV7-2	TRBJ2-7	-	CASSLEQDYEQYF	TGTGCCAGCAGCTTGGAACAGGACTACGAGCAGTACTTC
-	15	TRBV5-1	TRBJ2-2	-	CASSLVSGFAGELFF	TGCGCCAGCAGCTTGGTTTCGGGATTCGCCGGGGAACTGTTTTTT
-	13	TRBV9	TRBJ1-2	-	CASSTTGGHGYTF	TGTGCCAGCAGCACGACGGGGGGTCACGGCTACACCTTC
-	14	TRBV5-1	TRBJ2-5	-	CASSLGRGVETQYF	TGCGCCAGCAGCCTCGGACGGGGAGTGGAGACCCAGTACTTC
-	11	TRBV9	TRBJ2-1	-	CASSLNNEQFF	TGTGCCAGCAGTCTTAACAATGAGCAGTTCTTC
-	11	TRBV6-6	TRBJ2-7	-	CASSGGYEQYF	TGTGCCAGCAGTGGGGGGTACGAGCAGTACTTC
-	14	TRBV19	TRBJ2-5	-	CASSILSGDETQYF	TGTGCCAGTAGTATCCTTTCAGGGGACGAGACCCAGTACTTC
-	15	TRBV2	TRBJ1-5	-	CASRGGTGSHQPQHF	TGTGCCAGCAGGGGTGGGACCGGGAGCCATCAGCCCCAGCATTTT
-	14	TRBV18	TRBJ2-2	TRBD1	CASPTGPGTGELFF	TGTGCCAGCCCGACAGGGCCGGGCACCGGGGAGCTGTTTTTT
-	15	TRBV6-1	TRBJ2-7	-	CASSEEVGGRYEQYF	TGTGCCAGCAGTGAAGAGGTGGGGGGACGATACGAGCAGTACTTC
-	14	TRBV5-1	TRBJ1-4	-	CASSIGGGQKKLFF	TGCGCCAGCAGCATCGGGGGGGGCCAGAAAAAACTGTTTTTT
few	14	TRBV7-9	TRBJ2-3	TRBD1	CASSFGQAQDTQYF	TGTGCCAGCAGCTTTGGACAGGCCCAGGATACGCAGTATTTT
-	13	TRBV9	TRBJ2-2	-	CASSLRNTGELFF	TGTGCCAGCAGCCTTAGGAACACCGGGGAGCTGTTTTTT
few	15	TRBV7-2	TRBJ2-2	-	CASSLVAGITGELFF	TGTGCCAGCAGCTTAGTGGCAGGGATCACCGGGGAGCTGTTTTTT
-	18	TRBV9	TRBJ2-1	-	CASSLHRGAGYSYNKQFF	TGTGCCAGCAGCTTACACCGCGGGGCGGGTTACTCCTACAATAAGCAGTTCTTC
-	17	TRBV4-2	TRBJ1-2	-	CASSPSAGDIGSYGYTF	TGTGCCAGCAGCCCATCTGCAGGGGACATTGGATCCTATGGCTACACCTTC
-	16	TRBV18	TRBJ2-1	TRBD1	CASSPPSRGRGNEQFF	TGTGCCAGCTCACCACCGAGCAGGGGGCGAGGGAATGAGCAGTTCTTC
few	15	TRBV5-1	TRBJ2-1	TRBD2	CASSLASAGGNEQFF	TGCGCCAGCAGCTTGGCTTCTGCGGGAGGGAATGAGCAGTTCTTC
-	13	TRBV7-2	TRBJ2-3	TRBD1	CASSLTGVGTQYF	TGTGCCAGCAGTCTAACAGGGGTGGGTACGCAGTATTTT
-	15	TRBV19	TRBJ2-7	-	CASSITVAFYYEQYF	TGTGCCAGTAGTATCACGGTAGCCTTTTACTACGAGCAGTACTTC
few	15	TRBV30	TRBJ1-5	TRBD1	CAWSAGQGSNQPQHF	TGTGCCTGGAGTGCAGGACAGGGGAGCAATCAGCCCCAGCATTTT
-	13	TRBV29-1	TRBJ2-1	TRBD1	CSVRQGAYNEQFF	TGCAGCGTTCGACAGGGGGCCTACAATGAGCAGTTCTTC
few	15	TRBV21-1	TRBJ1-1	-	CASSKGESPSTEAFF	TGTGCCAGCAGCAAAGGGGAGTCACCAAGCACTGAAGCTTTCTTT
-	15	TRBV18	TRBJ1-1	-	CASSPPPGLNTEAFF	TGTGCCAGCTCACCCCCCCCTGGCTTGAACACTGAAGCTTTCTTT
-	18	TRBV30	TRBJ2-2	TRBD2	CAWIAGRGLAGGTGELFF	TGTGCCTGGATCGCAGGGCGCGGACTAGCGGGAGGTACCGGGGAGCTGTTTTTT
-	16	TRBV5-4	TRBJ2-3	-	CASSSSGTLLTDTQYF	TGTGCCAGCAGCTCATCCGGGACACTACTCACAGATACGCAGTATTTT
-	14	TRBV6-1	TRBJ1-1	-	CASSEAGPNTEAFF	TGTGCCAGCAGTGAGGCGGGACCGAACACTGAAGCTTTCTTT
-	20	TRBV28	TRBJ1-6	-	CASSLPTMTVRSSYNSPLHF	TGTGCCAGCAGTTTACCCACGATGACAGTGAGGAGCTCCTATAATTCACCCCTCCACTTT
-	13	TRBV28	TRBJ1-4	-	CASSLRSFEKLFF	TGTGCCAGCAGTTTACGGTCATTTGAAAAACTGTTTTTT
-	13	TRBV5-4	TRBJ1-4	-	CASSFDPGEKLFF	TGTGCCAGCAGCTTCGACCCGGGGGAAAAACTGTTTTTT
few	13	TRBV18	TRBJ1-1	TRBD1	CASSPIVQGDAFF	TGTGCCAGCTCACCAATCGTACAGGGGGACGCTTTCTTT
-	16	TRBV7-9	TRBJ2-1	-	CASHRGEGSSYNEQFF	TGTGCCAGCCATCGTGGGGAAGGGAGCTCCTACAATGAGCAGTTCTTC
-	14	TRBV30	TRBJ2-7	-	CAWKRRGFLYEQYF	TGTGCCTGGAAAAGGAGGGGCTTTTTGTACGAGCAGTACTTC
few	14	TRBV6-6	TRBJ1-2	TRBD1	CASSYADRAYGYTF	TGTGCCAGCAGTTACGCCGACAGGGCCTATGGCTACACCTTC
-	14	TRBV4-3	TRBJ1-5	-	CASSQDQGSQPQHF	TGCGCCAGCAGCCAAGACCAGGGGTCCCAGCCCCAGCATTTT
few	16	TRBV18	TRBJ1-4	TRBD1	CASSPQGGGTNEKLFF	TGTGCCAGCTCACCACAAGGAGGGGGCACCAATGAAAAACTGTTTTTT
-	16	TRBV28	TRBJ1-5	TRBD1	CASSLLAPQGAQPQHF	TGTGCCAGCAGTTTATTGGCCCCACAGGGGGCTCAGCCCCAGCATTTT
-	16	TRBV18	TRBJ2-2	-	CASSPPSNTNTGELFF	TGTGCCAGCTCACCACCGTCCAACACGAACACCGGGGAGCTGTTTTTT
-	16	TRBV29-1	TRBJ2-7	TRBD1	CSVGGQGGASSGEQYF	TGCAGCGTTGGGGGACAGGGGGGAGCCTCTTCAGGGGAGCAGTACTTC
few	13	TRBV6-5	TRBJ1-1	-	CASKEDWNTEAFF	TGTGCCAGCAAAGAGGATTGGAACACTGAAGCTTTCTTT
-	14	TRBV2	TRBJ2-7	-	CASSPDTVYYEQYF	TGTGCCAGCAGTCCGGACACCGTCTACTACGAGCAGTACTTC
-	15	TRBV14	TRBJ1-3	-	CASSQAVHSGNTIYF	TGTGCCAGCAGCCAAGCCGTACACTCTGGAAACACCATATATTTT
-	18	TRBV21-1	TRBJ1-6	-	CASSKGIHRTRSGAPLHF	TGTGCCAGCAGCAAAGGAATCCACAGGACCCGTAGTGGGGCACCCCTCCACTTT
-	15	TRBV2	TRBJ1-6	TRBD1	CASSPIQGARSPLHF	TGTGCCAGCAGCCCTATACAGGGGGCGAGATCACCCCTCCACTTT
few	11	TRBV6-6	TRBJ2-6	-	CASTRFYVLTF	TGTGCCAGCACGCGTTTTTACGTCCTGACTTTC
-	17	TRBV4-3	TRBJ2-1	-	CASSQDLASVTYNEQFF	TGCGCCAGCAGCCAAGATCTCGCTAGCGTCACCTACAATGAGCAGTTCTTC
-	16	TRBV5-4	TRBJ2-1	TRBD1	CASSLGDRGGYNEQFF	TGTGCCAGCAGCTTGGGGGACAGGGGGGGCTACAATGAGCAGTTCTTC
-	14	TRBV18	TRBJ2-7	TRBD1	CASSPGTGGAEQYF	TGTGCCAGCTCACCCGGCACAGGGGGCGCCGAGCAGTACTTC
few	14	TRBV6-5	TRBJ1-5	TRBD1	CASRADRFNQPQHF	TGTGCCAGCAGGGCGGACAGGTTCAATCAGCCCCAGCATTTT
-	13	TRBV28	TRBJ2-1	-	CASSSPNPNEQFF	TGTGCCAGCAGTTCCCCAAATCCCAATGAGCAGTTCTTC
-	15	TRBV5-1	TRBJ1-1	TRBD1	CASSEMTGGNTEAFF	TGCGCCAGCAGCGAGATGACAGGGGGGAACACTGAAGCTTTCTTT